These 8 T cell receptor beta chains came from one sample sequenced in a study. TCRdb independently ran MiXCR on the 5' RACE reads; one entry per CDR3 protein. In the table there are several thousand distinct CDR3 sequences, 69% of which are singletons. The sample consisted of memory CD4+ T cells sorted from a lymph node. Subset defined: memory CD4+ T cells, CD4+CD45RO+CD25-. The receptors originated from a female donor with breast cancer.

Worth noting for this clonotype: The junction departs from the called germline gene at one end, perhaps through a read error. The V gene is TRBV20-1, the J gene TRBJ2-1; D unresolved. This CDR3 comprises 15 residues. CDR1 and CDR2 from the germline V gene are DFQATT and SNEGSKA (reference sequence). CDR3 in amino acids: CSASHRSITYNEQLF. The CDR3 nucleotides read TGCAGTGCTAGTCATCGAAGTATAACCTACAATGAGCAGCTCTTC.

This clonotype was seen just once. The chain is built from TRBV6-6 and TRBJ2-3, with 10 bases aligning to TRBD2. Germline loops: CDR1 MNHNY, CDR2 SVGAGI (reference sequence). This CDR3 is 16 amino acids long. J gave up 7 bases and V 5 bases, and 12 bases lay outside the gene matches. CDR3 amino acids: CASSTPLAGNGYTQYF. CDR3 nucleotide sequence: TGTGCCAGCAGTACACCACTAGCGGGAAACGGATATACGCAGTATTTT.

This rearrangement joins TRBV5-1 to TRBJ2-6, with 7 bases lining up with TRBD1. Trimming at V came to 1 base and at J to 10 bases, leaving 8 bases not matched to a gene. From germline, CDR1 is SGHRS and CDR2 YFSETQ. The CDR3 is made up of 15 amino acids. The CDR3 sequence: CASSLFPGQPNVLTF. CDR3 coding DNA: TGCGCCAGCAGCTTGTTTCCGGGACAGCCTAACGTCCTGACTTTC.

The chain couples TRBV5-1 to TRBJ1-1; perhaps TRBD1 as D (5 bases). Trimming removed 4 bases at V and 4 bases at J, with 20 bases between. CDR1 is SGHRS, CDR2 YFSETQ, per germline. This CDR3 is built from 16 residues. The CDR3 DNA reads TGCGCCAGCAGCAAATCCGCCAGGGAAGGAATCACTGAAGCTTTCTTT. Amino acid sequence: CASSKSAREGITEAFF.

The chain recombines TRBV2 with TRBJ2-5, with 12 bases matching TRBD2. The CDR3 consists of 18 residues. Germline V gene lookup returns CDR1 SNHLY and CDR2 FYNNEI. V was clipped by 4 bases and J by 5 bases; unmatched bases: 14. This chain's CDR3 is CASSGLAGAYRPLETQYF. The CDR3 DNA reads TGTGCCAGCAGTGGACTAGCGGGGGCCTACCGACCTTTGGAGACCCAGTACTTC.

This rearrangement joins TRBV5-1 to TRBJ1-2; D might be TRBD1 (6 bases). Germline values: CDR1 SGHRS, CDR2 YFSETQ. The CDR3 length is 14 residues. V was pared by 0 bases and J by 3 bases, with 9 bases between. Written as DNA, the CDR3 is TGCGCCAGCAGCTTGGGACAGGCCGACTATGGCTACACCTTC. It is translated as CASSLGQADYGYTF. Complete variable domain (other parts from reference TRBV5-1 and TRBJ1-2): KAGVTQTPRYLIKTRGQQVTLSCSPISGHRSVSWYQQTPGQGLQFLFEYFSETQRNKGNFPGRFSGRQFSNSRSEMNVSTLELGDSALYLCASSLGQADYGYTFGSGTRLTVV.

This clonotype is a singleton in its sample. The chain employs TRBV5-1 and TRBJ2-7; TRBD1 might be the D (5 bases). The germline V gene has CDR1 SGHRS and CDR2 YFSETQ. V dropped 4 bases and J dropped 0 bases, with 14 bases sitting between them. The CDR3 runs 15 residues. The CDR3, as DNA: TGCGCCAGCAGCCCCTTGGGGCCTCTCTCCTACGAGCAGTACTTC. Translated: CASSPLGPLSYEQYF.

This clonotype was observed a few times. The V call is TRBV6-2 or TRBV6-3, the J call TRBJ2-1; D may be TRBD1 (7 bases). CDR3 length: 12 amino acids. Trimming stripped 8 bases from V and 7 bases from J, with 12 bases between. The germline CDR1 and CDR2 sequences are MNHEY and SVGEGT. CDR3 residues: CASRGTVNEQFF. DNA of the CDR3: TGTGCCAGCCGGGGGACAGTAAATGAGCAGTTCTTC.